This T cell receptor beta chain was sequenced during a study of spatial heterogeneity in lung cancer. One entry per CDR3 protein, called by TCRdb with MiXCR from the 5' RACE reads. The sample holds 9,500 to 15,000 distinct CDR3 sequences; approximately 6.2% are singletons and the top ten take around a tenth. This clonotype is labeled as large. Time point defined: sample taken at primary tumor resection. Unsorted tumor, nontumor lung tissue or cryopreserved PBMC supplied the whole RNA. Samples were obtained from around 72 donors, all untreated early-stage non-small cell lung cancer patients. The CDR3 totals 13 residues. Trimming removed 1 base from V and 0 bases from J, with 6 bases in between. The germline CDR1 and CDR2 sequences are DFQATT and SNEGSKA (reference sequence).

This TCR came from a male donor with early-stage non-small cell lung cancer. The chain links TRBV20-1 to TRBJ1-1; D not certain. Sample: normal lung tissue next to the tumor, taken at surgery. The CDR3 is CSARGRLNTEAFF. The CDR3 DNA reads as TGCAGTGCTAGAGGTAGACTGAACACTGAAGCTTTCTTT.